This is a list of T cell receptor beta chains from one sample in a study of blood T cells in healthy people across ages. Via MiXCR, TCRdb re-called the 5' RACE reads, giving one row per CDR3 protein. The profile shows some 700,000 distinct CDR3 sequences, 22% of them singletons. Sequenced sample: blood. All receptors come from a man aged 70 or older in good health. Each CDR3 is given with its conserved first and last residue. D genes are given only for firm matches. Only part of the rows carry a size: once, few, many, or a class if the clone is expanded.

CDR3nt	CDR3aa	v_gene	j_gene	abundance	d_gene
TGTGCCAGCAGTTATCGGGGGGCGGTTGTTGAAAAACTGTTTTTT	CASSYRGAVVEKLFF	TRBV12-3/TRBV12-4	TRBJ1-4	-	-
TGTGCCAGCAGTCGACAGGGCGCGAAGGCCTATGGCTACACCTTC	CASSRQGAKAYGYTF	TRBV3-1	TRBJ1-2	few	TRBD1
TGTGCCAGCAGGGGACAGGGTCGAAACATTCAGTACTTC	CASRGQGRNIQYF	TRBV2	TRBJ2-4	few	TRBD1
TGTGCCAGCAGCCTGAGGGGACTCTTAGAGACCCAGTACTTC	CASSLRGLLETQYF	TRBV14	TRBJ2-5	few	-
TGTGCCAGCAGCTTCGGCGGGTTGAGCTACACCTTC	CASSFGGLSYTF	TRBV12-3/TRBV12-4	TRBJ1-2	few	-
TGTGCCAGCAGCCGCCCCAGCGGGAGGAACTACAATGAGCAGTTCTTC	CASSRPSGRNYNEQFF	TRBV7-2	TRBJ2-1	-	TRBD2
TGTGCCAGCAGCTATCTGGGTCAGCCCCAGCATTTT	CASSYLGQPQHF	TRBV7-2	TRBJ1-5	-	-
TGTGCCAGCAGTCCCGACAGGGGGCTGTACTCCTACGAGCAGTACTTC	CASSPDRGLYSYEQYF	TRBV2	TRBJ2-7	many	TRBD1
TGTGCCAGCAGTCTGGCGCGGTCAGGGCAGTATTTT	CASSLARSGQYF	TRBV12-3/TRBV12-4	TRBJ2-3	-	-
TGTGCCAGCAGCCCCCGTTTCCTGGGGGAGGCCAAAAACATTCAGTACTTC	CASSPRFLGEAKNIQYF	TRBV6-2/TRBV6-3	TRBJ2-4	-	-
TGTGCCAGCGAGGGGACCGGACAGGGGAAAATCGATGAGCAGTTCTTC	CASEGTGQGKIDEQFF	TRBV6-2/TRBV6-3	TRBJ2-1	few	TRBD1
TGTGCCAGCAGCTTAGCGCGGCTGAGAGATACGCAGTATTTT	CASSLARLRDTQYF	TRBV7-2	TRBJ2-3	few	-
TGCGCCAGCAAAAGGGAACAGGGGCCTAGCTCCTACAATGAGCAGTTCTTC	CASKREQGPSSYNEQFF	TRBV4-1	TRBJ2-1	-	TRBD1
TGCAGTGCTAGAGGCGGGAATCATGGCGAGCAGTACTTC	CSARGGNHGEQYF	TRBV20-1	TRBJ2-7	few	-
TGTGCCACCAGCACCGGGACAGCGTACAATGAGCAGTTCTTC	CATSTGTAYNEQFF	TRBV15	TRBJ2-1	few	TRBD1
TGTGCCAGCAGTTCCGGCTTTGGGGAGACCCAGTACTTC	CASSSGFGETQYF	TRBV6-5	TRBJ2-5	few	-
TGTGCCAGCAGACCTGGGACAACAGAGACCCAGTACTTC	CASRPGTTETQYF	TRBV11-2	TRBJ2-5	-	-
TGTGCCAGCAGTTTAGGTGGTGGTTCTGAGACCCAGTACTTC	CASSLGGGSETQYF	TRBV12-3/TRBV12-4	TRBJ2-5	many	-
TGCGCCAGCAGCTTGGGTGGTTCGCGCGAGCAGTACTTC	CASSLGGSREQYF	TRBV5-1	TRBJ2-7	many	-
TGTGCCAGCAGTGTTCGAGCGGGGGTTAATGAGCAGTTCTTC	CASSVRAGVNEQFF	TRBV6-1	TRBJ2-1	-	TRBD2
TGTGCCAGCTCACGCCAGACAGGGGTCGAGCAGTACTTC	CASSRQTGVEQYF	TRBV18	TRBJ2-7	few	TRBD1
TGTGCCAGCTCACCAACTAGCGGGAGTTGGGGCTACAATGAGCAGTTCTTC	CASSPTSGSWGYNEQFF	TRBV18	TRBJ2-1	-	TRBD2
TGTGCCAACAGATTAAACAGGGAGGGACCGACGGGCTACACCTTC	CANRLNREGPTGYTF	TRBV2	TRBJ1-2	-	-
TGTGCCAGCAGAGCAGGGGGCCTCACCACTGAAGCTTTCTTT	CASRAGGLTTEAFF	TRBV7-6	TRBJ1-1	few	TRBD1
TGTGCCAGCAGCTCTAGCGGGGGGCGCACAGATACGCAGTATTTT	CASSSSGGRTDTQYF	TRBV7-8	TRBJ2-3	-	TRBD2
TGTGCCAGTATACCTACAGGGAATAGCAATCAGCCCCAGCATTTT	CASIPTGNSNQPQHF	TRBV19	TRBJ1-5	-	-
TGCAGTCCCACGGGGGGTTATGGCTACACCTTC	CSPTGGYGYTF	TRBV20-1	TRBJ1-2	few	-
TGTGCCAGCAGCCAAGATCCGGGACACCGAGCTAACTATGGCTACACCTTC	CASSQDPGHRANYGYTF	TRBV3-1	TRBJ1-2	-	-
TGTGCCAGCAGCTTGGACGGCACCGTCAATGAGCAGTTCTTC	CASSLDGTVNEQFF	TRBV7-7	TRBJ2-1	few	-
TGTGCCAGCTCACGGACGGTCAAAGAGACCCAGTACTTC	CASSRTVKETQYF	TRBV18	TRBJ2-5	few	-
TGCAGTGCTAGAGACCCTAGCGGGGGCCTCTCCTACAATGAGCAGTTCTTC	CSARDPSGGLSYNEQFF	TRBV20-1	TRBJ2-1	-	TRBD2
TGTGCCATCAGTGAGTCCGTGTTGTCACCCCTCCACTTT	CAISESVLSPLHF	TRBV10-3	TRBJ1-6	few	-
TGTGCCAGCAGTTACTCCTACGGGACAGGGATAGGTGAGCAGTTCTTC	CASSYSYGTGIGEQFF	TRBV6-5	TRBJ2-1	once	TRBD1
TGTGCCAGCAGTTCCCAAAAGACAGGGGGCCGGTACAATGAGCAGTTCTTC	CASSSQKTGGRYNEQFF	TRBV6-5	TRBJ2-1	-	TRBD1
TGTGCCAGCAGAGAGTCAGGGACGTGGAACACAGATACGCAGTATTTT	CASRESGTWNTDTQYF	TRBV6-1	TRBJ2-3	few	-
TGCAGTTCAACCGGGACTACGGCAGATACGCAGTATTTT	CSSTGTTADTQYF	TRBV20-1	TRBJ2-3	-	TRBD2
TGTGCCCCCAGTGGACAGGGTGCCCTCGACAATGAGCAGTTCTTC	CAPSGQGALDNEQFF	TRBV24-1	TRBJ2-1	-	TRBD1
TGTGCCAGCAGCTACGGACAGGGGGCTTCTGGCTACACCTTC	CASSYGQGASGYTF	TRBV7-8	TRBJ1-2	-	TRBD1
TGCAGTGCTTGGACTAGCGGCTACAATGAGCAGTTCTTC	CSAWTSGYNEQFF	TRBV20-1	TRBJ2-1	-	TRBD2
TGCAGTGCCACGGGGGGGCTGGCCAAAAACATTCAGTACTTC	CSATGGLAKNIQYF	TRBV20-1	TRBJ2-4	few	TRBD2
TGTGCCAGCAGGATCCATTATACGCAGTATTTT	CASRIHYTQYF	TRBV7-2	TRBJ2-3	many	-
TGCGCCACAGCGGGGGGGCCGGGCGGCTTCTCCTACAATGAGCAGTTCTTC	CATAGGPGGFSYNEQFF	TRBV10-2	TRBJ2-1	-	TRBD2
TGTGCCAGCAGCTTAGCGCGGAGCTCCTACAATGAGCAGTTCTTC	CASSLARSSYNEQFF	TRBV7-8	TRBJ2-1	many	-
TGTGCCAGCAGTTTCCCGGGGGTTGGAGAGACCCAGTACTTC	CASSFPGVGETQYF	TRBV12-3/TRBV12-4	TRBJ2-5	many	-
TGTGCCAGTAGTATCTGGACTAGCACAGATACGCAGTATTTT	CASSIWTSTDTQYF	TRBV19	TRBJ2-3	-	-
TGTGCCAGCAGGGGAGGGACAGTCCAAGAGACCCAGTACTTC	CASRGGTVQETQYF	TRBV12-3/TRBV12-4	TRBJ2-5	many	-
TGTGCCAGCAGTCCTGGACTAGCGGGGGAGACAGATACGCAGTATTTT	CASSPGLAGETDTQYF	TRBV7-9	TRBJ2-3	-	TRBD2
TGTGCCACCAGGGAGACGGCGGTAGAGACCCAGTACTTC	CATRETAVETQYF	TRBV24-1	TRBJ2-5	-	-
TGTGCCAGCCGATCTGGGGACATCTTAAACACCATATATTTT	CASRSGDILNTIYF	TRBV6-5	TRBJ1-3	few	-
TGTGCCAGCAGTAGCGGGGGTCTAGGCTCCTACAATGAGCAGTTCTTC	CASSSGGLGSYNEQFF	TRBV7-9	TRBJ2-1	-	TRBD2
TGCGCCAGCAGCCAAGATGACGTCACAGGGGTTAAACCGAAGGAAGCTTTCTTT	CASSQDDVTGVKPKEAFF	TRBV4-1	TRBJ1-1	-	TRBD1
TGTGCCAGCAGCCCCCGGGAGACCCAGTACTTC	CASSPRETQYF	TRBV12-3/TRBV12-4	TRBJ2-5	many	-
TGCGCCAGCAGCCCGGGGCCCGGACTAGCGGACTACGAGCAGTACTTC	CASSPGPGLADYEQYF	TRBV5-1	TRBJ2-7	-	TRBD2
TGCAGCGTTGAGGCTAGCGGGAGCCCCAGGGAGCAGTTCTTC	CSVEASGSPREQFF	TRBV29-1	TRBJ2-1	few	TRBD2
TGTGCCAGCAGATCACAGGGTTCAATTTCCTATAATTCACCCCTCCACTTT	CASRSQGSISYNSPLHF	TRBV6-5	TRBJ1-6	-	-
TGTGCCAGCGTAGGGGGGGGGTCATACAATGAGCAGTTCTTC	CASVGGGSYNEQFF	TRBV28	TRBJ2-1	-	-
TGCAGCGGCCGAACAGGGGCCCAGAACACTGAAGCTTTCTTT	CSGRTGAQNTEAFF	TRBV29-1	TRBJ1-1	-	TRBD1